This T cell receptor (beta chain) was captured by sequencing in a study of cytomegalovirus exposure and HLA in healthy donors. Study conclusions and caveats: What a later analysis reportedly showed was that an Asian-associated ancestry cluster had fewer N-insertions than the roughly 670-donor mean. Several V segments, TRBV6-2 and TRBV6-3 among them, could not be told apart and were dropped. Immune exposure information available was restricted to CMV serostatus.

The PCR employed 60 Vbeta primers together with 13 Jbeta primers. Repertoires were generated with immunoSEQ multiplex PCR, while TCRdb's copy carries only in-frame clones and drops some. Of approximately 100,000 clones listed, about 76% are singletons. This clone was seen a few times. The antigen remains unidentified. At sampling all donors were nominally healthy, likely with unrecorded immune exposures. The CDR3 is 15 amino acids. CDR1 and CDR2 (germline): SGHDT, YYEEEE. The V and J ends lost 4 bases and 5 bases, in that order; junction bases with no gene match: 6. Specimen: PBMCs. The source of this sequence is a human donor in good health. This rearrangement joins TRBV5-6 to TRBJ1-5, with TRBD1 matching over 10 bases. CDR3 sequence reads: CASSIEGQGYQPQHF. The CDR3 nucleotides are TGTGCCAGCAGCATAGAGGGACAGGGGTATCAGCCCCAGCATTTT.